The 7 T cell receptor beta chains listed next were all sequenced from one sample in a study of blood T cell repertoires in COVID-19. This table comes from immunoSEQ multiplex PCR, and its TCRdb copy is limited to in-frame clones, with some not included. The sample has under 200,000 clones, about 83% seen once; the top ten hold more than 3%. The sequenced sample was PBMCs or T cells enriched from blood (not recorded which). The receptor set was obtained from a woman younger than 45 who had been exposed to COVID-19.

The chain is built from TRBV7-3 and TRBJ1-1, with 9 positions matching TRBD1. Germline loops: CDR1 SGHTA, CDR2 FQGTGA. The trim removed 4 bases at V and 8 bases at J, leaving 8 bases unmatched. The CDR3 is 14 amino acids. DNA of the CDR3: TGTGCCAGCAGCTACGGACAGGGGAGTCTAGAAGCTTTCTTT. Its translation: CASSYGQGSLEAFF.

The CDR3 region is CASTPSANSYYGYTF. CDR3 DNA: TGTGCCAGCACTCCCTCAGCCAACAGTTATTATGGCTACACCTTC. The chain uses TRBV7-2 and TRBJ1-2; unclear D gene. CDR1 SGHTA and CDR2 FQGNSA come from the germline V gene. Trimming removed 7 bases from V and 5 bases from J, with 20 bases in between. CDR3 length: 15 amino acids.

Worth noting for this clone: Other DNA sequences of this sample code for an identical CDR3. In nucleotides, the CDR3 is TGCGCCAGCAGCCAAGATGAGGGGGCTGGTGGGAACACCATATATTTT. This encodes CASSQDEGAGGNTIYF. This chain joins TRBV4-1 and TRBJ1-3, with TRBD1 matching over 7 bases. The CDR3 extends over 16 amino acids. CDR1 MGHRA and CDR2 YSYEKL come from the germline V gene. Trimming removed 0 bases from V and 7 bases from J; junction bases left unmatched: 9.

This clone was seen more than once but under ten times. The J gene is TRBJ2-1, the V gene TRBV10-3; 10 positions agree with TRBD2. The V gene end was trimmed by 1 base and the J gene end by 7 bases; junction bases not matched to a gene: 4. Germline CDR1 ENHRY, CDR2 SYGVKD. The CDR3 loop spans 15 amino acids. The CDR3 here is CAISEYLAGDNEQFF. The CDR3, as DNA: TGTGCCATCAGTGAGTACCTAGCGGGGGATAATGAGCAGTTCTTC.

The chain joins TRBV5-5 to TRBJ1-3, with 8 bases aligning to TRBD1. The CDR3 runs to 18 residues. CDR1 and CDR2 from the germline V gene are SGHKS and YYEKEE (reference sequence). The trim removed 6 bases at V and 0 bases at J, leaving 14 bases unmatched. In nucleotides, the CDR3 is TGTGCCAGCACCGCTAATCCCGGGACAGGCCTCTCTGGAAACACCATATATTTT. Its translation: CASTANPGTGLSGNTIYF.

The CDR3 here is CASSPFRITGTADNEKLFF. The CDR3, as DNA: TGCGCCAGCAGCCCATTTAGAATAACCGGGACAGCCGATAATGAAAAACTGTTTTTT. The V gene is TRBV4-1, the J gene TRBJ1-4, with 7 bases identical to TRBD1. V lost 4 bases, J lost 4 bases, and 18 bases stayed unmatched. In germline, CDR1 is MGHRA, CDR2 YSYEKL. There are 19 residues in the CDR3.

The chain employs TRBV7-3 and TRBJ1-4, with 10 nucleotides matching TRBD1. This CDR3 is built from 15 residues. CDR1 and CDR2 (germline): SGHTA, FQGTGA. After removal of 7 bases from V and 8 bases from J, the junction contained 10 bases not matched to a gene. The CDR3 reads CASKCTGQGEEKLFF. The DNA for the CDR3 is TGTGCCAGCAAATGTACAGGACAGGGGGAGGAAAAACTGTTTTTT.